Each of the 25 T cell receptor beta chains below was sequenced from the same sample in a study of technical replicates of blood from a few donors. Clones were sequenced by immunoSEQ multiplex PCR, and TCRdb holds only the in-frame ones, with some missing. The sample records about 17,000 clones, around 87% being singletons. Sequencing was carried out using PBMCs. Source of these receptors: a human donor in good health.

This clone was seen only once. The chain is built from TRBV7-9 and TRBJ2-1; D is undetermined. V was cut by 5 bases and J by 8 bases, with 16 bases left in between. The CDR3 totals 14 residues. Germline V CDR1 and CDR2: SEHNR, FQNEAQ (reference sequence). The CDR3 region is CASSPPSSPHEQFF. The DNA of the CDR3 is TGTGCCAGCAGCCCCCCTTCGAGCCCGCATGAGCAGTTCTTC.

The chain links TRBV10-3 to TRBJ1-1; 7 bases line up with TRBD1. With 4 bases clipped from V and 4 bases from J, the junction kept 3 bases outside the gene matches. The CDR3 consists of 13 residues. CDR1 and CDR2 from the germline V gene are ENHRY and SYGVKD. The CDR3 DNA reads TGTGCCATCAGTGTCTCAGGGGGCACTGAAGCTTTCTTT. Translation: CAISVSGGTEAFF.

The chain couples TRBV7-2 to TRBJ1-3; TRBD1 matches at 7 bases. The CDR3 contains 15 residues. CDR1 and CDR2 from the germline V gene are SGHTA and FQGNSA. The ends lost 5 bases at V and 3 bases at J; junction bases unmatched: 7. In DNA form, the CDR3 reads TGTGCCAGCAGCCGCCGAGGGGGCGTTGGAAACACCATATATTTT. This gives the protein CASSRRGGVGNTIYF.

The chain couples TRBV27 to TRBJ2-7; 9 bases agree with TRBD1. Germline CDR1 is MNHEY and CDR2 is SMNVEV (reference sequence). The CDR3 runs to 14 residues. The V and J ends lost 3 bases and 1 base, in that order; junction bases with no gene match: 1. CDR3: CASSFGTGSYEQYF. CDR3 nucleotide sequence: TGTGCCAGCAGTTTCGGGACAGGGTCCTACGAGCAGTACTTC.

This clone was found once. The rearrangement joins TRBV5-1 to TRBJ2-2, with TRBD2 matching over 12 bases. This CDR3 spans 17 amino acids. J was trimmed by 6 bases and V by 4 bases; bases with no gene match: 10. Germline CDR1 reads SGHRS; CDR2 reads YFSETQ. CDR3 coding DNA: TGCGCCAGCAGCCCTGGTGGGACTAGCGGGTTTTCCGGGGAGCTGTTTTTT. It codes for CASSPGGTSGFSGELFF.

The chain employs TRBV6-5 and TRBJ2-3, with D perhaps matching TRBD2 (6 bases). V lost 8 bases and J lost 1, with 16 bases in between. Germline V gene lookup returns CDR1 MNHEY and CDR2 SVGAGI. The length of the CDR3 is 15 residues. DNA for the CDR3: TGTGCCAGCGACGGGGGTTCGCACCGCACAGATACGCAGTATTTT. It yields the protein CASDGGSHRTDTQYF.

This chain uses TRBV7-9 with TRBJ2-1, with D uncertain. The CDR3 is 11 residues long. The ends were cut back, 4 bases at V and 6 bases at J, with 4 bases in the middle. Germline V gives CDR1 SEHNR, CDR2 FQNEAQ (reference sequence). The CDR3: CASSSSNEQFF. The CDR3 DNA reads TGTGCCAGCAGCTCTTCCAATGAGCAGTTCTTC.

V usage is TRBV19 and J usage is TRBJ2-7; 7 bases align to TRBD1. V gave up 6 bases and J gave up 1 base; unmatched junction bases: 9. The germline gives CDR1 LNHDA, CDR2 SQIVND (reference sequence). There are 15 residues in the CDR3. CDR3 coding DNA: TGTGCCAGTAGGAAGGACGAGGGGGCTTCCTACGAGCAGTACTTC. This gives the protein CASRKDEGASYEQYF. The full variable domain, with the rest looked up from reference TRBV19 and TRBJ2-7, is DGGITQSPKYLFRKEGQNVTLSCEQNLNHDAMYWYRQDPGQGLRLIYYSQIVNDFQKGDIAEGYSVSREKKESFPLTVTSAQKNPTAFYLCASRKDEGASYEQYFGPGTRLTVT.

The V and J genes are TRBV19 and TRBJ2-3, with 8 positions matching TRBD1. This CDR3 comprises 14 residues. V was clipped by 4 bases and J by 6 bases; unmatched bases: 6. Germline CDR1 is LNHDA and CDR2 is SQIVND (reference sequence). CDR3 DNA: TGTGCCAGTAGTAGGGGACAGGACAGGGATACGCAGTATTTT. This encodes CASSRGQDRDTQYF. Based on the CDR3 plus reference TRBV19 and TRBJ2-3, the full variable domain is DGGITQSPKYLFRKEGQNVTLSCEQNLNHDAMYWYRQDPGQGLRLIYYSQIVNDFQKGDIAEGYSVSREKKESFPLTVTSAQKNPTAFYLCASSRGQDRDTQYFGPGTRLTVL.

The chain joins TRBV15 to TRBJ1-1; D is ambiguous. CDR1 and CDR2 from the germline V gene are LNHNV and YYDKDF (reference sequence). The CDR3 length is 16 residues. Trimming removed 1 base at V and 3 bases at J, with 15 bases between. DNA for the CDR3: TGTGCCACCAGCAGAGGGGGAGACTTGTGGGACACTGAAGCTTTCTTT. Protein: CATSRGGDLWDTEAFF.

The chain carries TRBV11-2 and TRBJ2-2; tentatively, D is TRBD1 (6 bases). The CDR3 runs to 15 residues. V was trimmed by 6 bases and J by 4 bases, leaving 15 bases between them. CDR1 is SGHAT, CDR2 FQNNGV, per germline. The CDR3 DNA follows: TGTGCCAGCAGAAACGATCAGGGGTTCACCGGGGAGCTGTTTTTT. This gives the protein CASRNDQGFTGELFF.

The chain has TRBV6-5 and TRBJ2-7; a possible D gene is TRBD1 (5 bases). This CDR3 has 14 amino acids. The V and J ends lost 0 bases and 3 bases respectively, with 9 bases between them. The germline V gene encodes CDR1 MNHEY and CDR2 SVGAGI. CDR3 amino acids: CASSYSTEDYEQYF. The CDR3 region has the DNA TGTGCCAGCAGTTACTCGACAGAAGACTACGAGCAGTACTTC.

In DNA, the CDR3 is TGTGCCAGCAGCTTAGTTACGGGGGACACTGAAGCTTTCTTT. Its protein is CASSLVTGDTEAFF. The chain is built from TRBV7-9 and TRBJ1-1; weak D call: TRBD1 (5 bases). The V and J ends lost 1 base and 3 bases respectively, with 9 bases between them. CDR1 and CDR2 from the germline V gene are SEHNR and FQNEAQ (reference sequence). CDR3 length: 14 residues.

The V and J genes are TRBV27 and TRBJ2-6, with D perhaps TRBD2 (6 bases). V lost 7 bases and J lost 4, with 14 bases in between. The CDR3 runs to 15 residues. The V gene's germline CDR1 is MNHEY and CDR2 SMNVEV (reference sequence). CDR3 amino acids: CASTTREDGANVLTF. The CDR3 nucleotides are TGTGCCAGCACCACCAGGGAGGACGGGGCCAACGTCCTGACTTTC. Full variable domain (rest looked up from reference TRBV27 and TRBJ2-6): EAQVTQNPRYLITVTGKKLTVTCSQNMNHEYMSWYRQDPGLGLRQIYYSMNVEVTDKGDVPEGYKVSRKEKRNFPLILESPSPNQTSLYFCASTTREDGANVLTFGAGSRLTVL.

The chain has TRBV7-2 and TRBJ2-1, with 7 positions matching TRBD2. After removal of 1 base from V and 4 bases from J, the junction contained 7 bases not matched to a gene. CDR3 length: 16 residues. Germline V gives CDR1 SGHTA, CDR2 FQGNSA. The CDR3 nucleotides read TGTGCCAGCAGCTTAGGGGGCCTAGCGGCTTACAATGAGCAGTTCTTC. This codes for CASSLGGLAAYNEQFF.

The rearrangement joins TRBV6-1 to TRBJ2-1; D is uncertain. The V gene lost 3 bases and the J gene lost 0 bases, with 6 bases spanning the gap. CDR1 is MNHNS, CDR2 SASEGT, per germline. This CDR3 is 14 amino acids long. The CDR3 spells CASSEWSSYNEQFF. The CDR3 DNA is TGTGCCAGCAGTGAGTGGAGCTCCTACAATGAGCAGTTCTTC.

The table lists this clone with a count of one. The V and J genes are TRBV7-9 and TRBJ2-2; D not resolved. This CDR3 is 14 amino acids long. V gave up 5 bases and J gave up 4 bases, with 11 bases separating them. Germline CDR1 reads SEHNR; CDR2 reads FQNEAQ (reference sequence). In DNA form, the CDR3 reads TGTGCCAGCAGCGTCGAACGGGTCACCGGGGAGCTGTTTTTT. Its protein is CASSVERVTGELFF. The complete variable domain, with remaining parts taken from reference TRBV7-9 and TRBJ2-2, reads DTGVSQNPRHKITKRGQNVTFRCDPISEHNRLYWYRQTLGQGPEFLTYFQNEAQLEKSRLLSDRFSAERPKGSFSTLEIQRTEQGDSAMYLCASSVERVTGELFFGEGSRLTVL.

The genes are TRBV6-5 and TRBJ1-2, with TRBD1 identical over 8 bases. V dropped 0 bases and J dropped 1; count of bases not matched to a gene: 1. The CDR3 runs to 15 residues. CDR1 and CDR2 (germline): MNHEY, SVGAGI. The CDR3 reads CASSYSGQGNYGYTF. The DNA for the CDR3 is TGTGCCAGCAGTTACTCCGGACAGGGTAACTATGGCTACACCTTC.

The V gene is TRBV7-9, the J gene TRBJ2-7; 7 bases map to TRBD2. CDR1 is SEHNR and CDR2 is FQNEAQ in the germline V gene (reference sequence). J was trimmed by 0 bases and V by 4 bases; bases with no gene match: 6. The CDR3 runs to 15 residues. CDR3 residues: CASSYLAGNSYEQYF. CDR3 bases: TGTGCCAGCAGCTACTTAGCGGGCAACTCCTACGAGCAGTACTTC.

This rearrangement joins TRBV2 to TRBJ2-3, with D maybe TRBD1 (5 bases). Germline V gives CDR1 SNHLY, CDR2 FYNNEI. The CDR3 extends over 12 amino acids. With 5 bases removed from V and 4 bases from J, the gap between germline ends came to 7 bases. The CDR3 DNA reads TGTGCCAGCAGTCCGACAGCAGATACGCAGTATTTT. This gives the protein CASSPTADTQYF.

Only a few counts were recorded for this clone. This sequence joins TRBV2 and TRBJ2-7; 8 bases line up with TRBD1. Germline CDR1 and CDR2: SNHLY and FYNNEI. The junction had 11 bases not matched to a gene; V was cut back by 7 bases and J by 3 bases. The length of the CDR3 is 15 residues. CDR3 amino acids: CASIRQWTGNYEQYF. CDR3 sequence (DNA): TGTGCCAGCATTCGCCAATGGACAGGGAACTACGAGCAGTACTTC. The full variable domain, in which reference TRBV2 and TRBJ2-7 provide the parts outside the CDR3, is EPEVTQTPSHQVTQMGQEVILRCVPISNHLYFYWYRQILGQKVEFLVSFYNNEISEKSEIFDDQFSVERPDGSNFTLKIRSTKLEDSAMYFCASIRQWTGNYEQYFGPGTRLTVT.

This chain joins TRBV2 and TRBJ2-7, with 9 bases lining up with TRBD1. Germline CDR1 and CDR2: SNHLY and FYNNEI. The CDR3 spans 15 residues. V trimming: 5 bases; J trimming: 3 bases; junction bases outside the gene matches: 8. In DNA form, the CDR3 reads TGTGCCAGCAGTCCCACAGGGGGCTCAAACTACGAGCAGTACTTC. This encodes CASSPTGGSNYEQYF.

In this sample, this clone turned up once. The genes are TRBV7-8 and TRBJ2-3; 8 bases are a match to TRBD2. V was clipped by 5 bases and J by 4 bases; unmatched bases: 14. The length of the CDR3 is 17 residues. Looked up from germline, CDR1 is SGHVS and CDR2 is FQNEAQ. The CDR3 reads CASSVLPSGSTPDTQYF. Here the CDR3 DNA reads TGTGCCAGCAGCGTACTACCAAGCGGGAGTACCCCAGATACGCAGTATTTT.

The rearrangement uses TRBV6-5 and TRBJ2-7; maybe TRBD1 (5 bases). The CDR3 is 15 amino acids. Germline CDR1 reads MNHEY; CDR2 reads SVGAGI. Trimming stripped 4 bases from V and 1 base from J, with 14 bases between. CDR3 in amino acids: CASSLRWQGSYEQYF. CDR3 bases: TGTGCCAGCAGTTTGAGGTGGCAGGGATCCTACGAGCAGTACTTC.

This clone appeared once. The genes are TRBV7-9 and TRBJ2-3, with D perhaps matching TRBD1 (6 bases). Germline assignment: CDR1 SEHNR and CDR2 FQNEAQ (reference sequence). V was shortened by 6 bases and J by 0 bases, with 16 bases between the two germline ends. The length of the CDR3 is 16 residues. The CDR3 DNA sequence: TGTGCCAGCAGTCCCAGAGGGGGTCCTAGCACAGATACGCAGTATTTT. Translated: CASSPRGGPSTDTQYF.